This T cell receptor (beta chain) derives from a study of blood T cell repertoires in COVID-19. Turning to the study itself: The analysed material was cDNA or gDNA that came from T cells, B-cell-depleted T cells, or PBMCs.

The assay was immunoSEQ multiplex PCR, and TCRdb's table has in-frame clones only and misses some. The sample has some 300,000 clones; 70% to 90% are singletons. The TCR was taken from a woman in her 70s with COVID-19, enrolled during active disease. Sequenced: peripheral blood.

CDR3 bases: TGTGCCAGCAGTTTGGGGCAGGGCGAGCCCCAGCATTTT. This codes for CASSLGQGEPQHF. This chain joins TRBV12-3 or TRBV12-4 and TRBJ1-5, with a tentative D call TRBD1 (5 bases). The CDR3 sequence is 13 residues long. Trimming removed 3 bases from V and 8 bases from J, with 11 bases in between.